The rows below give T cell receptor beta chains drawn from one sample of a study of T cell repertoires in cytomegalovirus infection. TCRdb processed the reads anew with MiXCR; each CDR3 protein has one entry. The table records 510,000 or so distinct CDR3 sequences, 26% of them present only once. Sequenced sample: PBMCs. The receptors were sampled from a human donor in good health (CMV status not recorded). Some clones in this sample may be carry-over from other donors' samples. The CDR3 runs from the conserved cysteine through the conserved F or W. D genes are given only for firm matches. For some rows the clone size is stated as once, few or many, or as a class when expanded; others skip it.

V gene	clone size	J gene	D gene	CDR3 DNA	CDR3 protein
TRBV12-3/TRBV12-4	few	TRBJ2-1	TRBD1	TGTGCCAGCAAGGACAGGGCCTCCTACAATGAGCAGTTCTTC	CASKDRASYNEQFF
TRBV4-1	.	TRBJ1-5	.	TGCGCCAGCAGCCAAGCGGTGTTCAATCAGCCCCAGCATTTT	CASSQAVFNQPQHF
TRBV20-1	.	TRBJ2-3	TRBD2	TGCAGTGCTAGCCTGGCTAGACTAGCGGGCACAGATACGCAGTATTTT	CSASLARLAGTDTQYF
TRBV7-2	few	TRBJ1-3	.	TGTGCCAGCAGCCAGGGTTTTGCTGGAAACACCATATATTTT	CASSQGFAGNTIYF
TRBV7-2	many	TRBJ2-5	.	TGTGCCAGCAGCTTAGGTGGCCGGGGGCGCGGGGAGACCCAGTACTTC	CASSLGGRGRGETQYF
TRBV20-1	.	TRBJ1-3	TRBD1	TGCAGTGCTAGGCCGGGACAGTCCTCTGGAAACACCATATATTTT	CSARPGQSSGNTIYF
TRBV20-1	.	TRBJ2-1	TRBD1	TGCAGTGCTGAACTTCTTGGGACAGGGGACAATGAGCAGTTCTTC	CSAELLGTGDNEQFF
TRBV7-6	many	TRBJ1-1	TRBD1	TGTGCCAGCAGTCGCGGGACAGGGAGAGGGTATGGCACTGAAGCTTTCTTT	CASSRGTGRGYGTEAFF
TRBV5-8	.	TRBJ1-2	TRBD1	TGTGCCAGCAGGCCCCGGGACAGGGCTGGGCATGGCTACACCTTC	CASRPRDRAGHGYTF
TRBV5-1	.	TRBJ2-5	.	TGCGCCAGCGGGACGGGAGAGGAAGAGACCCAGTACTTC	CASGTGEEETQYF
TRBV6-2/TRBV6-3	few	TRBJ1-5	.	TGTGCCAGCAGCCTTATCCCAGACAGGACGACCTCTGGGCCCCAGCATTTT	CASSLIPDRTTSGPQHF
TRBV3-1	few	TRBJ2-7	TRBD2	TGTGCCAGCAGCCAAATTCTCGCGGGAGACCGTTACTTC	CASSQILAGDRYF
TRBV6-5	.	TRBJ2-2	TRBD2	TGTGCCAGCAGATCCCTAGCGGGAGGGGGGAACACCGGGGAGCTGTTTTTT	CASRSLAGGGNTGELFF
TRBV4-1	few	TRBJ1-1	.	TGCGCCAGCAGCCCCACGGGACAAGTCACTGAAGCTTTCTTT	CASSPTGQVTEAFF
TRBV4-1	.	TRBJ1-2	TRBD1	TGCGCCAGCAGCCATGCCGGACAGGGAAAAGGCTACACCTTC	CASSHAGQGKGYTF
TRBV5-4	.	TRBJ2-1	TRBD2	TGTGCCAGCAGCCCCCGGACTAGCGGGAGCTTCAATGAGCAGTTCTTC	CASSPRTSGSFNEQFF
TRBV28	few	TRBJ2-3	.	TGTGCCAGCAGTTTCACAGGGTCCAGCACAGATACGCAGTATTTT	CASSFTGSSTDTQYF
TRBV12-3/TRBV12-4	.	TRBJ1-6	.	TGTGCCAGCAGTTTGAACGGAATAGATTCACCCCTCCACTTT	CASSLNGIDSPLHF
TRBV7-2	many	TRBJ1-2	.	TGTGCCAGCAGCTTAATGGACAGCTTCTACACCTTC	CASSLMDSFYTF
TRBV20-1	few	TRBJ1-5	.	TGCAGTGCCGTCCCAGGATGGGGGAGAAGGGAGCCCCAGCATTTT	CSAVPGWGRREPQHF
TRBV20-1	.	TRBJ1-1	.	TGCAGCGCTATAGAGGGGAGGCTGAACACTGAAGCTTTCTTT	CSAIEGRLNTEAFF
TRBV6-2/TRBV6-3	few	TRBJ2-5	TRBD2	TGTGCCAGCAGACGAGGACTAGCCGGGATGGGAGAGACCCAGTACTTC	CASRRGLAGMGETQYF
TRBV2	.	TRBJ2-1	TRBD2	TGTGCCAGCAGTGTTAGCGGGCGGAGGGACGAGCAGTTCTTC	CASSVSGRRDEQFF
TRBV27	.	TRBJ1-5	.	TGTGCCAGCAGTTATACAACAGGTGGTGGGGGCCATCAGCCCCAGCATTTT	CASSYTTGGGGHQPQHF
TRBV7-9	.	TRBJ2-1	.	TGTGCCAGCAGCTTAGGGACCCCTCTCTACAATGAGCAGTTCTTC	CASSLGTPLYNEQFF
TRBV20-1	.	TRBJ1-5	.	TGCAGTGCTGCCGGAGCTAATCAGCCCCAGCATTTT	CSAAGANQPQHF
TRBV7-9	many	TRBJ2-5	.	TGTGCCAGCAGCTCGGGACTCCAAGAGACCCAGTACTTC	CASSSGLQETQYF
TRBV4-1	.	TRBJ2-3	.	TGCGCCAGCAGCCCTCTTTGGCCAGATACGCAGTATTTT	CASSPLWPDTQYF
TRBV4-3	.	TRBJ2-3	TRBD2	TGCGCCAGCAGCCAAGATCTAGCGGGAGGGCCAGATACGCAGTATTTT	CASSQDLAGGPDTQYF
TRBV20-1	.	TRBJ2-1	.	TGCAGTGCTAGAGCGGTAGCGGCCTACAATGAGCAGTTCTTC	CSARAVAAYNEQFF
TRBV2	.	TRBJ2-5	TRBD2	TGTGCCAGCAGCGACGGACTAGCGGGTCCGCAAGAGACCCAGTACTTC	CASSDGLAGPQETQYF
TRBV15	.	TRBJ1-6	.	TGTGCCACCAGCAGAGAGGGGAATTCACCCCTCCACTTT	CATSREGNSPLHF
TRBV19	.	TRBJ1-2	TRBD1	TGTGCCAGTAGTATGGGGACAGGAGCTACTAACTATGGCTACACCTTC	CASSMGTGATNYGYTF
TRBV20-1	.	TRBJ2-1	TRBD2	TGCAGTGCTTCGGGACTAGCGGGAGTTGACTCCTACAATGAGCAGTTCTTC	CSASGLAGVDSYNEQFF
TRBV7-2	many	TRBJ2-3	.	TGTGCCAGCAGCTTATCCCAGGGTGGCGCAGATACGCAGTATTTT	CASSLSQGGADTQYF
TRBV7-2	few	TRBJ2-7	TRBD2	TGTGCCAGCAGCTTAGATCGGACTAGCGGCTCCAGACTAGCGAGAGCCAACCCCTACGAGCAGTACTTC	CASSLDRTSGSRLARANPYEQYF
TRBV19	.	TRBJ1-2	.	TGTGCCAGTAGGATCGGGGTTGAAGGCTACACCTTC	CASRIGVEGYTF
TRBV5-5	few	TRBJ1-2	TRBD1	TGTGCCAGCACCACAGGGGACTATGGCTACACCTTC	CASTTGDYGYTF
TRBV19	.	TRBJ2-3	.	TGTGCCAGTAGTAATCCGGGGTACACAGATACGCAGTATTTT	CASSNPGYTDTQYF
TRBV27	.	TRBJ2-1	.	TGTGCCAGCAGTCCGGAGGACTTTTTAGAGCAGTTCTTC	CASSPEDFLEQFF
TRBV7-6	few	TRBJ1-5	.	TGTGCCAGCAGCGCTAGGAGTTATCAGCCCCAGCATTTT	CASSARSYQPQHF
TRBV30	.	TRBJ1-1	.	TGTGCCTGGAGTCCCAGACAGGAAGCTTTCTTT	CAWSPRQEAFF
TRBV7-8	.	TRBJ1-1	TRBD1	TGTGCCAGCAGCTCCGGACAGGCGATGAACACTGAAGCTTTCTTT	CASSSGQAMNTEAFF
TRBV6-2/TRBV6-3	many	TRBJ2-3	TRBD2	TGTGCCAGCAGTTACTCACTAGCGGGAGGCACAGATACGCAGTATTTT	CASSYSLAGGTDTQYF
TRBV7-2	many	TRBJ1-5	.	TGTGCCAGCAGCTTAGTGGGGGGCGCGGCTCAGCCCCAGCATTTT	CASSLVGGAAQPQHF
TRBV28	.	TRBJ2-7	TRBD2	TGTGCCAGCAGTTTAGGGGCCCTAGCGGGAGCTTACGAGCAGTACTTC	CASSLGALAGAYEQYF
TRBV28	many	TRBJ1-6	TRBD1	TGTGCCAGCAGCCGGGGACAGCTTAATAATTCACCCCTCCACTTT	CASSRGQLNNSPLHF
TRBV5-1	.	TRBJ2-1	.	TGCGCCAGCAGCTTACGTCGGTCGGCTATCAATGAGCAGTTCTTC	CASSLRRSAINEQFF
TRBV14	few	TRBJ2-3	TRBD1	TGTGCCAGCAGCCAAGTAGTTCGGACAGGGACCTTCACAGATACGCAGTATTTT	CASSQVVRTGTFTDTQYF
TRBV6-7	.	TRBJ1-5	.	TGTGCCAGCAGTTACCGTGGGACATCAAATCAGCCCCAGCATTTT	CASSYRGTSNQPQHF
TRBV27	.	TRBJ2-1	.	TGTGCCAGCAGTTTAAGGATGAATGAGCAGTTCTTC	CASSLRMNEQFF
TRBV6-4	once	TRBJ1-5	.	TGTGCCAGGATACCAGGGTACAATCAGCCCCAGCATTTT	CARIPGYNQPQHF
TRBV4-1	.	TRBJ2-1	.	TGCGTCAGCAGCCACGTTTTCGGGGAGCAGTTCTTC	CVSSHVFGEQFF
TRBV11-2	.	TRBJ2-2	.	TGTGCCAGCAGCCGCCTCAGGGTTGCCACCGGGGAGCTGTTTTTT	CASSRLRVATGELFF
TRBV28	.	TRBJ1-1	.	TGTGCCAGCAGTTTAGCGGGAATCGGCACTGAAGCTTTCTTT	CASSLAGIGTEAFF